This TCR beta chain was recorded in a study of blood T cell repertoires in COVID-19. Looking at the study overall: Acute and convalescent COVID-19 specimens originated in the United States, Italy and Spain. In each case, the material was cDNA or gDNA derived from T cells, B-cell-depleted T cells, or PBMCs.

Original processing methods: The authors estimated nucleated cell counts from reference gene primer amplification. Generated by immunoSEQ multiplex PCR, the TCRdb table keeps only in-frame clones and is missing some. V and J calls and clone size are as listed in that table; D and trimming were resolved from the DNA. In the table there are about 150,000 clones, approximately 80% of which are singletons. Per germline, CDR1 MNHNY and CDR2 SVGAGI (reference sequence). The germline V and J ends were trimmed by 4 bases and 10 bases, with 13 bases remaining between them. The CDR3 is 13 amino acids. The TCR originated in an older woman with COVID-19, enrolled during active disease. The sample comprised peripheral blood. J is TRBJ1-4 and V is TRBV6-6, with D uncertain. The CDR3 nucleotides are TGTGCCAGCAGTTCCGGGGTGGCAGGAAAACTGTTTTTT. It codes for CASSSGVAGKLFF.